This T cell receptor beta chain derives from a study of cytomegalovirus exposure and HLA in healthy donors. 60 Vbeta and 13 Jbeta primers were used in PCR. Assay used: immunoSEQ multiplex PCR; TCRdb lists only in-frame clones, some missing. The sample carries about 59,000 clones, 65% to 90% recorded once. Trimming at V came to 6 bases and at J to 6 bases, leaving 13 bases not matched to a gene. The CDR3 covers 15 residues. The V gene's germline CDR1 is MNHEY and CDR2 SVGAGI. The sample consisted of PBMCs. The TCR was taken from a human donor in good health. The gene calls are TRBV6-5 and TRBJ2-7; 8 positions match TRBD2. CDR3 coding DNA: TGTGCCAGCAGACCCCCTTTAGCGGGAAGTCGCGAGCAGTACTTC. Translated: CASRPPLAGSREQYF.